The clone carrying this TCR beta chain has a single count. Its antigen is currently unknown. CD45RO negativity and positive selection for CCR7 defined naive CD8 cells, a population that excluded terminally differentiated effector memory CD45RA+ cells. The sample belongs to a study of shared clonotypes between healthy human individuals. Study-level points and caveats: The low donor count limited represented genetic and exposure-history diversity.

The CDR3 runs 13 residues. V lost 5 bases and J 3 bases, leaving 11 bases between the germline ends. The V gene's germline CDR1 is MNHEY and CDR2 SMNVEV (reference sequence). Using immunoSEQ multiplex PCR, the repertoire was profiled, and TCRdb retains in-frame clones only, with some absent. The sample consists of around 600,000 clones, more than 95% of them appearing once. Sequencing used naive CD8+ T cells sorted from blood. The TCR sequence derives from a man younger than 45 in good health. The V gene is TRBV27, the J gene TRBJ2-7; possibly TRBD2 for D (6 bases). The CDR3 sequence is CASSGNGGYEQYF. The CDR3 DNA is TGTGCCAGCAGTGGGAACGGGGGCTACGAGCAGTACTTC.